The rows below give T cell receptor beta chains drawn from one sample of a study of identifying expanded T cells in peripheral blood. Repertoires were generated with immunoSEQ multiplex PCR, while TCRdb's copy carries only in-frame clones and drops some. The table lists tens of thousands of clones, roughly 86% of them singletons, with approximately 20% in the top ten. Specimen: blood. These TCRs come from a person aged 18 to 75 in good health. Both conserved end residues are part of each CDR3. A D gene is named only where the DNA matches it firmly. For some rows the clone size is stated as once, few or many, or as a class when expanded; others skip it.

J	D	size	V	CDR3	DNA
TRBJ2-7	TRBD1	.	TRBV23-1	CASSQSAGQGWAGSYEQYF	TGCGCCAGCAGTCAATCGGCCGGACAGGGTTGGGCGGGAAGCTACGAGCAGTACTTC
TRBJ2-3	.	.	TRBV11-3	CASSLDFPTDTQYF	TGTGCCAGCAGCTTAGACTTTCCCACAGATACGCAGTATTTT
TRBJ1-4	.	.	TRBV7-2	CASSLVVGNRFEEKLFF	TGTGCCAGCAGCTTAGTGGTAGGCAACCGGTTTGAGGAAAAACTGTTTTTT
TRBJ1-1	.	.	TRBV19	CASSIQGNTEAFF	TGTGCCAGTAGTATTCAGGGTAACACTGAAGCTTTCTTT
TRBJ1-5	.	.	TRBV15	CATSRDGYSNQPQHF	TGTGCCACCAGCAGAGACGGTTATAGCAATCAGCCCCAGCATTTT
TRBJ1-1	TRBD1	.	TRBV5-1	CASSSDRQGASGNTEAFF	TGCGCCAGCAGCTCGGACAGACAGGGAGCGAGCGGGAACACTGAAGCTTTCTTT
TRBJ2-1	.	.	TRBV7-3	CASSLGREVSYNEQFF	TGTGCCAGCAGCTTAGGGCGGGAAGTCTCCTACAATGAGCAGTTCTTC
TRBJ1-1	.	.	TRBV28	CASSPTGWGNTEAFF	TGTGCCAGCAGTCCCACAGGGTGGGGGAACACTGAAGCTTTCTTT
TRBJ1-1	TRBD1	few	TRBV28	CASSSRGLGTEAFF	TGTGCCAGCAGCTCCAGGGGGTTAGGCACTGAAGCTTTCTTT
TRBJ2-5	.	.	TRBV7-8	CASSSGTAKTQYF	TGTGCCAGCAGCTCCGGGACGGCTAAGACCCAGTACTTC
TRBJ2-1	.	.	TRBV7-3	CASSLTGTGAGLLVGQFF	TGTGCCAGCAGCTTAACCGGGACCGGGGCGGGGCTGCTAGTAGGGCAGTTCTTC
TRBJ1-2	.	.	TRBV6-6	CASSYSVRWDGYTF	TGTGCCAGCAGTTACTCGGTCAGGTGGGATGGCTACACCTTC
TRBJ1-2	.	.	TRBV29-1	CSVEVGDSYGYTF	TGCAGCGTTGAGGTGGGCGATTCCTATGGCTACACCTTC
TRBJ2-7	.	.	TRBV2	CASSAYEQYF	TGTGCCAGCAGCGCCTACGAGCAGTACTTC
TRBJ1-1	.	.	TRBV2	CASRLGGPGEAFF	TGTGCCAGCAGGCTCGGGGGGCCCGGCGAAGCTTTCTTT
TRBJ2-1	.	.	TRBV7-3	CASSPEPPYNEQFF	TGTGCCAGCAGCCCAGAGCCGCCCTACAATGAGCAGTTCTTC
TRBJ2-1	TRBD2	.	TRBV13	CASSPDPIAGGPFSYNEQFF	TGTGCCAGCAGCCCGGATCCTATAGCGGGAGGGCCATTCTCCTACAATGAGCAGTTCTTC
TRBJ2-1	TRBD1	.	TRBV9	CASSVRGTLDGEQFF	TGTGCCAGCAGCGTCAGGGGGACCCTCGACGGTGAGCAGTTCTTC
TRBJ2-7	.	few	TRBV5-4	CASSPTPDSYEQYF	TGTGCCAGCAGCCCAACCCCCGATTCCTACGAGCAGTACTTC
TRBJ2-5	.	once	TRBV6-5	CASSYGSAGQETQYF	TGTGCCAGCAGTTACGGATCGGCAGGCCAAGAGACCCAGTACTTC
TRBJ1-5	.	.	TRBV19	CASSIGGDQPQHF	TGTGCCAGTAGTATAGGAGGGGATCAGCCCCAGCATTTT
TRBJ2-3	.	.	TRBV28	CASSPLSELADTQYF	TGTGCCAGCAGTCCACTTAGTGAGTTGGCAGATACGCAGTATTTT
TRBJ2-7	TRBD1	.	TRBV11-3	CASSLGQGSEQYF	TGTGCCAGCAGCTTAGGACAGGGCAGCGAGCAGTACTTC
TRBJ1-1	.	.	TRBV6-6	CASSYDTTNTEAFF	TGTGCCAGCAGTTACGACACAACGAACACTGAAGCTTTCTTT
TRBJ1-2	.	.	TRBV6-5	CASRATVNTYGYTF	TGTGCCAGCAGGGCGACAGTTAATACGTATGGCTACACCTTC
TRBJ1-1	.	.	TRBV7-6	CASSPVNPTEAFF	TGTGCCAGCAGCCCTGTGAACCCCACTGAAGCTTTCTTT
TRBJ2-3	.	.	TRBV9	CASSVGGIADTQYF	TGTGCCAGCAGCGTTGGGGGGATCGCAGATACGCAGTATTTT
TRBJ2-7	TRBD1	.	TRBV18	CASSERQGFEQYF	TGTGCCAGCTCAGAGAGACAGGGGTTCGAGCAGTACTTC
TRBJ2-1	.	once	TRBV6-5	CASSYGRSEQFF	TGTGCCAGCAGTTACGGGAGGAGTGAGCAGTTCTTC
TRBJ2-7	.	.	TRBV2	CASSEQGRSIVDEQYF	TGTGCCAGCAGTGAACAGGGGCGCTCAATAGTTGACGAGCAGTACTTC
TRBJ1-2	TRBD1	.	TRBV11-2	CASTVQGATNYGYTF	TGTGCCAGCACCGTACAGGGGGCTACTAACTATGGCTACACCTTC
TRBJ2-7	TRBD1	.	TRBV10-2	CATCSLPGQGYEQYF	TGCGCCACCTGTTCATTACCGGGACAGGGGTACGAGCAGTACTTC
TRBJ1-1	.	few	TRBV5-4	CASSLTGIPEAFF	TGTGCCAGCAGTTTAACAGGGATACCCGAAGCTTTCTTT
TRBJ1-2	.	.	TRBV28	CASSLSDSYYGYTF	TGTGCCAGCAGTTTATCGGACAGCTACTATGGCTACACCTTC
TRBJ1-1	TRBD1	.	TRBV10-3	CAIRDYTGGNTEAFF	TGTGCCATCAGAGACTATACAGGGGGCAACACTGAAGCTTTCTTT
TRBJ2-4	.	.	TRBV7-9	CASSFQAGAKNIQYF	TGTGCCAGCAGCTTCCAGGCAGGGGCCAAAAACATTCAGTACTTC
TRBJ1-5	.	.	TRBV29-1	CSVGGGSNQPQHF	TGCAGCGTTGGGGGGGGGAGCAATCAGCCCCAGCATTTT
TRBJ2-1	.	.	TRBV27	CASGNLAPGTNEQFF	TGTGCCAGCGGGAACCTAGCACCCGGGACCAATGAGCAGTTCTTC
TRBJ2-7	TRBD2	.	TRBV5-6	CASSPFAGTSGSYEQYF	TGTGCCAGCAGCCCCTTTGCGGGGACTAGCGGCTCCTACGAGCAGTACTTC
TRBJ2-3	TRBD1	.	TRBV29-1	CSVEERVTGVGSTDTQYF	TGCAGCGTTGAAGAAAGGGTGACAGGGGTCGGGAGCACAGATACGCAGTATTTT
TRBJ2-1	TRBD2	.	TRBV7-9	CASSLSSGGYNEQFF	TGTGCCAGCAGCTTATCTAGCGGAGGGTACAATGAGCAGTTCTTC
TRBJ2-7	.	.	TRBV28	CASKNQGPLDEQYF	TGTGCCAGCAAAAATCAGGGGCCTCTGGACGAGCAGTACTTC
TRBJ2-7	.	.	TRBV27	CASSFSRSYEQYF	TGTGCCAGCAGTTTTTCGAGGAGCTACGAGCAGTACTTC
TRBJ2-4	TRBD1	.	TRBV7-2	CASSATGGGNIQYF	TGTGCCAGCAGCGCTACAGGGGGCGGAAACATTCAGTACTTC
TRBJ2-1	.	few	TRBV5-3	CARSLTQNEQFF	TGTGCCAGAAGCTTGACTCAGAATGAGCAGTTCTTC
TRBJ2-7	TRBD1	few	TRBV29-1	CSVSTGVTYEQYF	TGCAGCGTTTCGACAGGGGTAACCTACGAGCAGTACTTC
TRBJ2-1	TRBD2	.	TRBV14	CASSQDYIAGASYNEQFF	TGTGCCAGCAGCCAAGACTATATAGCGGGAGCCTCCTACAATGAGCAGTTCTTC
TRBJ2-7	TRBD1	.	TRBV4-1	CASSQPTGTGTYEQYF	TGCGCCAGCAGCCAACCTACCGGGACAGGGACCTACGAGCAGTACTTC
TRBJ1-2	TRBD1	.	TRBV6-6	CASSRDRGRHGYTF	TGTGCCAGCAGCAGGGACAGGGGGCGACACGGCTACACCTTC
TRBJ2-3	TRBD1	.	TRBV4-3	CASSWGQGAQYF	TGCGCCAGCAGCTGGGGGCAGGGGGCGCAGTATTTT
TRBJ1-2	.	.	TRBV19	CASSQNGDTNYGYTF	TGTGCCAGTAGCCAGAATGGGGACACTAACTATGGCTACACCTTC
TRBJ2-7	TRBD2	few	TRBV10-2	CASSGLAGVGQLPYEQYF	TGCGCCAGCAGTGGACTAGCGGGAGTGGGGCAGCTCCCCTACGAGCAGTACTTC
TRBJ2-6	.	.	TRBV9	CASSAEGSPGANVLTF	TGTGCCAGCAGCGCCGAGGGCAGTCCAGGGGCCAACGTCCTGACTTTC
TRBJ1-3	TRBD1	.	TRBV2	CASREQGAGNTIYF	TGTGCCAGCAGGGAACAGGGGGCGGGAAACACCATATATTTT
TRBJ2-1	TRBD2	.	TRBV7-2	CASIQLYGTSGYNEQFF	TGTGCCAGCATCCAATTATACGGGACTAGCGGGTACAATGAGCAGTTCTTC
TRBJ1-1	.	.	TRBV2	CASIPWVNTEAFF	TGTGCCAGCATCCCCTGGGTGAACACTGAAGCTTTCTTT
TRBJ2-1	TRBD2	.	TRBV7-3	CASSSGTSNNEQFF	TGTGCCAGCAGTTCCGGGACTAGTAACAATGAGCAGTTCTTC
TRBJ2-7	.	.	TRBV6-5	CASSRTPGDYEQYF	TGTGCCAGCAGCCGGACACCCGGAGACTACGAGCAGTACTTC
TRBJ2-2	.	.	TRBV19	CASSISPQGNTGELFF	TGTGCCAGTAGTATAAGCCCACAGGGGAACACCGGGGAGCTGTTTTTT
TRBJ2-3	.	.	TRBV5-1	CASSKTGTTTDTQYF	TGCGCCAGCAGCAAGACCGGGACGACCACAGATACGCAGTATTTT